A single sample gave rise to the 10 T cell receptor beta chains below, sequenced in a study of siplizumab effects on memory and regulatory T cells. This table comes from immunoSEQ multiplex PCR, and its TCRdb copy is limited to in-frame clones, with some not included. The sample carries about 100,000 clones, more than 85% recorded once. Specimen: CD4+ T cells sorted from blood. These receptors all stem from a human donor in good health.

This chain joins TRBV27 and TRBJ1-6; 7 bases are shared with TRBD1. Germline loops: CDR1 MNHEY, CDR2 SMNVEV (reference sequence). The junction had 10 bases not matched to a gene; V was cut back by 5 bases and J by 6 bases. The CDR3 is made up of 16 amino acids. CDR3 nucleotide sequence: TGTGCCAGCAGTCGGCTGACAGGGCCCCTTAATTCACCCCTCCACTTT. Its protein is CASSRLTGPLNSPLHF.

J is TRBJ2-1 and V is TRBV11-2; TRBD2 matches at 11 bases. J lost 6 bases, V lost 5 bases, and 15 bases had no gene match. The germline CDR1 and CDR2 sequences are SGHAT and FQNNGV. The CDR3 covers 18 residues. In nucleotides, the CDR3 is TGTGCCAGCAGCCTAAAAAGATTGACTAGCGGGACGTTCAATGAGCAGTTCTTC. This gives the protein CASSLKRLTSGTFNEQFF.

The genes are TRBV14 and TRBJ2-1; D may match TRBD1 or TRBD2 (5 bases each). This CDR3 has 17 amino acids. Germline assignment: CDR1 SGHDN and CDR2 FVKESK. V gave up 0 bases and J gave up 4 bases, with 16 bases separating them. The CDR3 sequence is CASSQEGLGKNYNEQFF. CDR3 sequence (DNA): TGTGCCAGCAGCCAAGAGGGGCTCGGGAAAAATTACAATGAGCAGTTCTTC.

The V and J genes are TRBV6-1 and TRBJ1-2, with 9 bases matching TRBD1. This CDR3 region has 17 residues. Germline V gene sequence: CDR1 MNHNS, CDR2 SASEGT. With 0 bases clipped from V and 2 bases from J, the junction kept 7 bases outside the gene matches. The CDR3 reads CASSEARRTGANYGYTF. The CDR3 DNA reads TGTGCCAGCAGTGAAGCGCGTAGGACAGGGGCCAACTATGGCTACACCTTC.

In nucleotides, the CDR3 is TGTGCCAGCCCCGGGACAGGGGGGCCAGATACGCAGTATTTT. It codes for CASPGTGGPDTQYF. The V call is TRBV5-4, the J call TRBJ2-3, with 11 bases identical to TRBD1. With V trimmed by 7 bases and J by 4 bases, 5 bases remained unmatched. Germline-derived CDR1 and CDR2 are SGHNT and YYREEE (reference sequence). This CDR3 has 14 residues. The full variable domain, its missing parts supplied by reference TRBV5-4 and TRBJ2-3, is ETGVTQSPTHLIKTRGQQVTLRCSSQSGHNTVSWYQQALGQGPQFIFQYYREEENGRGNFPPRFSGLQFPNYSSELNVNALELDDSALYLCASPGTGGPDTQYFGPGTRLTVL.

This clone was detected once. CDR3 amino acids: CASSPSPLRASGRFETQYF. The CDR3 nucleotides read TGTGCCAGCAGTCCTTCTCCCTTAAGGGCGAGCGGGAGATTCGAGACCCAGTACTTC. The genes are TRBV28 and TRBJ2-5; 8 positions match TRBD2. The germline gives CDR1 MDHEN, CDR2 SYDVKM. V shed 5 bases and J 5 bases; nucleotides not matched to a gene: 22. The CDR3 spans 19 residues. The full variable domain, its missing parts supplied by reference TRBV28 and TRBJ2-5, is DVKVTQSSRYLVKRTGEKVFLECVQDMDHENMFWYRQDPGLGLRLIYFSYDVKMKEKGDIPEGYSVSREKKERFSLILESASTNQTSMYLCASSPSPLRASGRFETQYFGPGTRLLVL.

The rearrangement links TRBV2 to TRBJ2-1; tentative D call: TRBD2 (5 bases). V lost 4 bases and J lost 2, with 12 bases in between. This CDR3 comprises 15 residues. CDR1 SNHLY and CDR2 FYNNEI come from the germline V gene. The CDR3 is CASSGRSGTYNEQFF. In DNA form, the CDR3 reads TGTGCCAGCAGTGGCCGATCGGGGACCTACAATGAGCAGTTCTTC.

A single count supports this clone. The chain is built from TRBV11-3 and TRBJ1-1, with D possibly TRBD1 on 6 matching bases. CDR1 and CDR2 (germline): SGHNT, YENEEA. The CDR3 consists of 14 residues. The V end lost 1 base, the J end lost 4 bases, and 10 bases lay between the germline ends. Written as DNA, the CDR3 is TGTGCCAGCAGCTTAGGAGGGGGGGGCACTGAAGCTTTCTTT. It encodes CASSLGGGGTEAFF. Full variable domain (rest looked up from reference TRBV11-3 and TRBJ1-1): EAGVVQSPRYKIIEKKQPVAFWCNPISGHNTLYWYLQNLGQGPELLIRYENEEAVDDSQLPKDRFSAERLKGVDSTLKIQPAELGDSAVYLCASSLGGGGTEAFFGQGTRLTVV.

The rearrangement links TRBV7-7 to TRBJ2-1, with a tentative D call TRBD2 (5 bases). Trimming removed 5 bases at V and 2 bases at J, with 13 bases between. Germline CDR1 SSHAT, CDR2 FNYEAQ (reference sequence). There are 15 residues in the CDR3. The CDR3 nucleotides read TGTGCCAGCAGCCCACCGACTACCACCTACAATGAGCAGTTCTTC. Translating it yields CASSPPTTTYNEQFF.

The CDR3 DNA reads as TGTGCCACCTGGGGACTAGCGGGGCCGGGGACCCAGTACTTC. Protein sequence: CATWGLAGPGTQYF. The rearrangement joins TRBV2 to TRBJ2-5; TRBD2 matches at 13 bases. With 10 bases clipped from V and 7 bases from J, the junction kept 9 bases outside the gene matches. The germline gives CDR1 SNHLY, CDR2 FYNNEI. The CDR3 is 14 amino acids.